The entry that follows covers one TCR beta chain sequence. Antigen unknown. The data originate from a study of cytomegalovirus exposure and HLA in healthy donors. Points from the study as a whole: Most TCR sequences showed up rarely, but some public TCRs showed up in many donors.

The donors were members of the validation cohort comprising approximately 110 subjects, separate from the roughly 640-subject first cohort. There are 15 residues in the CDR3. Germline CDR1 is MNHEY and CDR2 is SMNVEV (reference sequence). Unmatched junction bases numbered 3, after V lost 2 bases and J lost 0 bases. The data were produced by immunoSEQ multiplex PCR, yet TCRdb's version contains in-frame clones alone and is incomplete. The sample carries roughly 350,000 clones, around 86% recorded once. The specimen sequenced was PBMCs. The sequence was obtained from a young woman in good health and CMV-seronegative. The rearrangement links TRBV27 to TRBJ2-5, with TRBD1 matching over 7 bases. The CDR3 DNA reads TGTGCCAGCAGTTTAGGGACAGCTCACCAAGAGACCCAGTACTTC. Protein product: CASSLGTAHQETQYF.